This TCR beta chain is drawn from a study of blood T cells in healthy people across ages. V lost 5 bases to trimming and J lost 2 bases; unmatched junction nucleotides: 8. Germline assignment: CDR1 SGHTA and CDR2 FQGNSA. The CDR3 is made up of 16 amino acids. For the second PCR, which ran for 7 to 11 cycles, a sample-barcoded 5' primer and a J-beta primer mix were used. Any given sample supplied a minimum of 2.5 million CDR3-containing paired-end reads. Each CDR3 protein is one row after TCRdb ran MiXCR on the 5' RACE reads. This sample has over 600,000 distinct CDR3 sequences, with about 45% found just once.

The chain uses TRBV7-2 and TRBJ2-1; 8 bases match TRBD2. Sequencing used blood. The TCR was taken from a man at least 80 years old in good health. The CDR3 DNA reads as TGTGCCAGCAGCCCCCCGGGGGGGGCTACCTACAATGAGCAGTTCTTC. Residues: CASSPPGGATYNEQFF.